Sequencing of this T cell receptor (beta chain) was carried out in a study of cytomegalovirus exposure and HLA in healthy donors. Overall study: In a previous analysis, 100 million to 140 million unique TCR beta sequences were found from approximately 180 million T cells. The study, taken as a whole, reports: Reported findings show TCR beta sequences accurately forecast HLA-A and HLA-B alleles in most subjects.

The study ran its PCR with 60 Vbeta and 13 Jbeta primers. The data were produced by immunoSEQ multiplex PCR, yet TCRdb's version contains in-frame clones alone and is incomplete. The profile covers more than 85,000 clones, with 76% appearing a single time and 13% taken by the ten largest. Germline CDR1 MDHEN, CDR2 SYDVKM. V lost 5 bases and J lost 3; bases outside the gene matches: 7. This CDR3 comprises 15 residues. This clone was observed once. Its target is unknown. The sequence was obtained from a man younger than 40 in good health and CMV-seropositive. J is TRBJ1-2 and V is TRBV28; 9 bases align to TRBD1. Material for sequencing was PBMCs. CDR3 region: CASSTGQGSHYGYTF. For the CDR3, the DNA is TGTGCCAGCAGTACCGGACAGGGGAGTCACTATGGCTACACCTTC.